This T cell receptor (beta chain) was obtained from a study of identical twins. Per the germline V gene, CDR1 is DFQATT and CDR2 is SNEGSKA (reference sequence). This CDR3 contains 15 residues. V lost 0 bases and J lost 3; bases outside the gene matches: 8. This clonotype was seen only a few times. TCRdb itself ran the 5' RACE reads through MiXCR, one entry per CDR3 protein. The sample consists of about 570,000 distinct CDR3 sequences, over 8.5% of them appearing once. Only healthy Caucasians were included as donors. The same data also went into a second study, on yellow fever vaccine responses in identical twins.

Sequenced sample: PBMCs. This receptor was identified in a young woman in good health. The chain recombines TRBV20-1 with TRBJ2-7; 7 bases are a match to TRBD2. CDR3 loop: CSARDRTRGDYEQYF. CDR3 coding DNA: TGCAGTGCTAGAGATCGGACTAGAGGAGACTACGAGCAGTACTTC.